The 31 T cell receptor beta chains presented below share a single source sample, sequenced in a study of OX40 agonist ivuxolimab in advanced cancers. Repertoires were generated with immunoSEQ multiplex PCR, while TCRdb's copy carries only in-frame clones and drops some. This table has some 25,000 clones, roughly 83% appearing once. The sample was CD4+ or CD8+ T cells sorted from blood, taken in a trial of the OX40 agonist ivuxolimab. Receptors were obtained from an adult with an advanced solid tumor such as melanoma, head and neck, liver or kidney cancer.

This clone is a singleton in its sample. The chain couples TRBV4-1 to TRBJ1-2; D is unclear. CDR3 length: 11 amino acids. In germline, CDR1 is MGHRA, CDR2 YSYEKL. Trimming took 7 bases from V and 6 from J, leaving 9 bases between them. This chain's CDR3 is CASKSRDGYTF. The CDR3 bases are TGCGCCAGCAAAAGTCGGGATGGCTACACCTTC.

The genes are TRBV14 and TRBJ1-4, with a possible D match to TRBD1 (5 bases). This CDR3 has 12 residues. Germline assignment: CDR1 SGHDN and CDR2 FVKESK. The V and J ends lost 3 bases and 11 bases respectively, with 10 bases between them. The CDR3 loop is CASSHLGVKLFF. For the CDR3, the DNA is TGTGCCAGCAGCCACCTGGGGGTTAAACTGTTTTTT.

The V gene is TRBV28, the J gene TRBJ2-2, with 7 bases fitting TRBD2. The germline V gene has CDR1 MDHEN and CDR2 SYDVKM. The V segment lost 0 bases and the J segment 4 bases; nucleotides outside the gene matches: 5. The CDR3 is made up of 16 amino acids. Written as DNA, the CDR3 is TGTGCCAGCAGTTTATGGGTCTCGGGAGGCACCGGGGAGCTGTTTTTT. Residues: CASSLWVSGGTGELFF.

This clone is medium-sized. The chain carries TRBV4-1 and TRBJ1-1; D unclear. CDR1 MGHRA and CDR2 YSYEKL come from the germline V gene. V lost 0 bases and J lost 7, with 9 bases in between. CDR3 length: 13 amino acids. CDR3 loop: CASSQDPGNEAFF. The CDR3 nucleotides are TGCGCCAGCAGCCAAGATCCGGGGAATGAAGCTTTCTTT.

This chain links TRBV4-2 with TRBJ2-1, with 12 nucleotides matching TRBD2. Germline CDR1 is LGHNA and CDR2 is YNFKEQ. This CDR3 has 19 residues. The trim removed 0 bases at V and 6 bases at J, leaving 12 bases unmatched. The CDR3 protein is CASSQDYASGGAARNEQFF. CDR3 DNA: TGTGCCAGCAGCCAAGATTACGCTAGCGGGGGGGCGGCTCGCAATGAGCAGTTCTTC.

CDR3 DNA: TGTGCCAGCAGCGAGCGGGACAATGAGCAGTTCTTC. Translated: CASSERDNEQFF. This chain uses TRBV4-2 with TRBJ2-1; maybe TRBD2 (6 bases). The CDR3 spans 12 residues. V gave up 5 bases and J gave up 5 bases, with 7 bases separating them. Germline lookup yields CDR1 LGHNA and CDR2 YNFKEQ.

CDR3 loop: CSVRDTEAFF. The CDR3 nucleotides are TGCAGCGTTCGGGACACTGAAGCTTTCTTT. The chain uses TRBV29-1 and TRBJ1-1; D gene unclear. V gave up 5 bases and J gave up 3 bases, with 4 bases separating them. CDR1 and CDR2 (germline): SQVTM, ANQGSEA. The CDR3 runs to 10 residues.

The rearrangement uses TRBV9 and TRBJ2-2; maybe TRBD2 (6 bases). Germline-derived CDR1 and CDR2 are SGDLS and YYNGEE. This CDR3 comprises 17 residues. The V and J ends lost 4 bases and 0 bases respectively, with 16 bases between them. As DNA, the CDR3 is TGTGCCAGCAGCTTTTCTACGGGGGAGCCGAACACCGGGGAGCTGTTTTTT. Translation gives CASSFSTGEPNTGELFF.

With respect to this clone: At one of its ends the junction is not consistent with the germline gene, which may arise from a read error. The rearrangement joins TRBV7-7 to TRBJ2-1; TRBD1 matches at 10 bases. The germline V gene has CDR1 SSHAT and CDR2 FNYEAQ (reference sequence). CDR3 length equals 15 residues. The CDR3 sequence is CASSPGTGDNNEQFF. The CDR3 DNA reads TGTGCTAGCAGCCCCGGGACAGGGGACAACAATGAGCAGTTCTTC.

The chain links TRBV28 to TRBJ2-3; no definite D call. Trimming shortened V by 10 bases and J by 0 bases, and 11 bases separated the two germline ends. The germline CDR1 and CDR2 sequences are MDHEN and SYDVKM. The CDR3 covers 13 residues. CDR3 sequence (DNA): TGTGCCAACGCCCGGTCTAGCACAGATACGCAGTATTTT. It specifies CANARSSTDTQYF.

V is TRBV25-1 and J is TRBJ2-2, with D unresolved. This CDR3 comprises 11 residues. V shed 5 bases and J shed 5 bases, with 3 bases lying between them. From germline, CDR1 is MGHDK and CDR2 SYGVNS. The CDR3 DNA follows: TGTGCCAGCAGTTTAACCGGGGAGCTGTTTTTT. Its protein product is CASSLTGELFF.

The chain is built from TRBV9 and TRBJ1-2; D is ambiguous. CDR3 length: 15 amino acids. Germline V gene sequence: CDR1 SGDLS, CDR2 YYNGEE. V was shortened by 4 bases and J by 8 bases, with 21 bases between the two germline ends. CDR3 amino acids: CASSRASGSGRGYTF. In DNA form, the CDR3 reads TGTGCCAGCAGCCGAGCTTCGGGCAGTGGAAGGGGCTACACCTTC. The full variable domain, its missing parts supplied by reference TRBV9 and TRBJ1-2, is DSGVTQTPKHLITATGQRVTLRCSPRSGDLSVYWYQQSLDQGLQFLIQYYNGEERAKGNILERFSAQQFPDLHSELNLSSLELGDSALYFCASSRASGSGRGYTFGSGTRLTVV.

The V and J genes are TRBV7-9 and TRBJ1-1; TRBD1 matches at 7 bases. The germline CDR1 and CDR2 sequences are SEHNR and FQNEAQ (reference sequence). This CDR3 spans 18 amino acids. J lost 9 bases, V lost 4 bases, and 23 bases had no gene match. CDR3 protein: CASSSNPATLKTGRQAFF. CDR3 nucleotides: TGTGCCAGCAGCTCGAACCCGGCCACGCTAAAGACAGGGCGGCAAGCTTTCTTT.

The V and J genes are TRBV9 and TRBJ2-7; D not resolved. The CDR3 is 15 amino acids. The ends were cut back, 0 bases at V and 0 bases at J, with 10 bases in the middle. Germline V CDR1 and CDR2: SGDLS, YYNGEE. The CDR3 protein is CASSVALAPSYEQYF. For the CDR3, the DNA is TGTGCCAGCAGCGTAGCTTTGGCTCCCTCCTACGAGCAGTACTTC.

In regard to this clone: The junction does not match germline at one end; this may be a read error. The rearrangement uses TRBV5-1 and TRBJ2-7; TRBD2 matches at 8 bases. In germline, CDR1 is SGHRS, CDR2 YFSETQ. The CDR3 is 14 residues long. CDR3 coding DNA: TGCGCCAGCAGCTCCGGGACTAGAAAGGGTAGCGTGGACTTC. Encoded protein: CASSSGTRKGSVDF.

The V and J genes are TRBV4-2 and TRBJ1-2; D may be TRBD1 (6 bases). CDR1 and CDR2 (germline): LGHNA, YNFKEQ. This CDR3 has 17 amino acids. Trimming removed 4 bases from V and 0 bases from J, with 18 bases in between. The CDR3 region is CASSLWTDKPANYGYTF. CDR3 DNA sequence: TGTGCCAGCAGCCTATGGACAGACAAGCCGGCTAACTATGGCTACACCTTC.

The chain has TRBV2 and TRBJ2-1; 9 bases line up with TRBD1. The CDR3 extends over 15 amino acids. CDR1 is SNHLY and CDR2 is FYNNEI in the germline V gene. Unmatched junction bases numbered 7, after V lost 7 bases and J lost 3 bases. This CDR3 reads CASKERDRDYNEQFF. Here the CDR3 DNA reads TGTGCCAGCAAGGAACGGGACAGGGACTACAATGAGCAGTTCTTC.

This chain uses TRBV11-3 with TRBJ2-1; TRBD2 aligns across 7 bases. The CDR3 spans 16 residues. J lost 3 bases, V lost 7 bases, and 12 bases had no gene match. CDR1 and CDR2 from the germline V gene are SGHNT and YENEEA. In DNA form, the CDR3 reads TGTGCCAGCACCCCTAGGCGGGCGGGAGTCTACAATGAGCAGTTCTTC. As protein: CASTPRRAGVYNEQFF.

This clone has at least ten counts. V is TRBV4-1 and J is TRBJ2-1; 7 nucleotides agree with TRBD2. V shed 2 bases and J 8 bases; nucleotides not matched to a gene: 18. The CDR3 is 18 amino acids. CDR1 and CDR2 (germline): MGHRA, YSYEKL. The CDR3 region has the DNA TGCGCCAGCAGCCAATATCAACCCGGCGGGAGTAATAGGGATGAGCAGTTCTTC. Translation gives CASSQYQPGGSNRDEQFF.

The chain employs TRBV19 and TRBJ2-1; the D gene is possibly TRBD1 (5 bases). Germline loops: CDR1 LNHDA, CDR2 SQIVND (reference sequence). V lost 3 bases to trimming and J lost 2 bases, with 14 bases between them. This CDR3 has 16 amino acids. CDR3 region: CASSIWGESTYNEQFF. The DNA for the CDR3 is TGTGCCAGTAGTATTTGGGGCGAAAGCACCTACAATGAGCAGTTCTTC. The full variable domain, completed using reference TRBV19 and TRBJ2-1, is DGGITQSPKYLFRKEGQNVTLSCEQNLNHDAMYWYRQDPGQGLRLIYYSQIVNDFQKGDIAEGYSVSREKKESFPLTVTSAQKNPTAFYLCASSIWGESTYNEQFFGPGTRLTVL.

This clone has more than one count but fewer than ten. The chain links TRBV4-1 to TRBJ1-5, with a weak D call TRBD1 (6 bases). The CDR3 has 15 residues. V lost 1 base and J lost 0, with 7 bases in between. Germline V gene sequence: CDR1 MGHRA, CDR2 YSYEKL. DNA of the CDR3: TGCGCCAGCAGCCAAGTAGGGGGTAGCAATCAGCCCCAGCATTTT. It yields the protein CASSQVGGSNQPQHF.

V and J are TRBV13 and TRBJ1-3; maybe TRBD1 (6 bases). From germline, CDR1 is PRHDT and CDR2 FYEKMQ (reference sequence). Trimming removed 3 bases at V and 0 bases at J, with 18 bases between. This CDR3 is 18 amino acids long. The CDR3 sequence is CASSFDGRGESSGNTIYF. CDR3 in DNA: TGTGCCAGCAGCTTTGACGGGAGGGGGGAGAGCTCTGGAAACACCATATATTTT. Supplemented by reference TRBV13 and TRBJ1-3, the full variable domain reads AAGVIQSPRHLIKEKRETATLKCYPIPRHDTVYWYQQGPGQDPQFLISFYEKMQSDKGSIPDRFSAQQFSDYHSELNMSSLELGDSALYFCASSFDGRGESSGNTIYFGEGSWLTVV.

The CDR3 region has the DNA TGTGCCAGCAGCTTTGGTAGCCTAACCTACAATGAGCAGTTCTTC. Translating it yields CASSFGSLTYNEQFF. The chain links TRBV7-3 to TRBJ2-1; D unresolved. CDR1 and CDR2 (germline): SGHTA, FQGTGA. The CDR3 consists of 15 residues. V was pared by 3 bases and J by 2 bases, with 11 bases between.

CDR3 nucleotide sequence: TGTGCCAGCAGGGGGACTAGCGGTTACACCGGGGAGCTGTTTTTT. It specifies CASRGTSGYTGELFF. This sequence joins TRBV2 and TRBJ2-2; TRBD2 matches at 11 bases. CDR3 length equals 15 residues. The V gene end was trimmed by 6 bases and the J gene end by 3 bases; junction bases not matched to a gene: 3. Germline V gene data show CDR1 as SNHLY and CDR2 as FYNNEI.

The CDR3 DNA reads TGTGCCAGCAGCTTAACAATCTCTGGAAACACCATATATTTT. It codes for CASSLTISGNTIYF. The chain couples TRBV7-6 to TRBJ1-3, with D hard to call. Germline lookup yields CDR1 SGHVS and CDR2 FNYEAQ. CDR3 length: 14 residues. V was shortened by 2 bases and J by 0 bases, with 5 bases between the two germline ends.

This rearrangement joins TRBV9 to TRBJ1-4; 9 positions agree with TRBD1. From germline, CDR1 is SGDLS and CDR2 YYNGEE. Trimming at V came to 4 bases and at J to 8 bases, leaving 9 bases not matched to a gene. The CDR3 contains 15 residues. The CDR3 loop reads CASSPGQGSGEKLFF. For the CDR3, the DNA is TGTGCCAGCAGCCCCGGACAGGGGTCAGGAGAAAAACTGTTTTTT.

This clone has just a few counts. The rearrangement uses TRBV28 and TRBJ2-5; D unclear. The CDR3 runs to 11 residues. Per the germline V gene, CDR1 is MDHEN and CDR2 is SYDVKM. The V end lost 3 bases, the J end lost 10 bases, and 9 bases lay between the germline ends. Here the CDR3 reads CASSLREDQYF. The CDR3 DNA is TGTGCCAGCAGTTTGCGCGAGGACCAGTACTTC.

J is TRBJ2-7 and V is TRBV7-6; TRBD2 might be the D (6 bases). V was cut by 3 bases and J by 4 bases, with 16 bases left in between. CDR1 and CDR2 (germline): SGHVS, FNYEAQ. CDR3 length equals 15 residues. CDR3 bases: TGTGCCAGCAGCTTGGGGCGGGGTTACGGATACGAGCAGTACTTC. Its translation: CASSLGRGYGYEQYF.

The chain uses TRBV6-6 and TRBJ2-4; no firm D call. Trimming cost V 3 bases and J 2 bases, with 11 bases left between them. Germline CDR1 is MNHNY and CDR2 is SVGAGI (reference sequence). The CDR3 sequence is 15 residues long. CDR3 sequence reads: CASSYLGLSKNIQYF. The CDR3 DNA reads TGTGCCAGCAGTTATTTAGGGCTGTCCAAAAACATTCAGTACTTC.

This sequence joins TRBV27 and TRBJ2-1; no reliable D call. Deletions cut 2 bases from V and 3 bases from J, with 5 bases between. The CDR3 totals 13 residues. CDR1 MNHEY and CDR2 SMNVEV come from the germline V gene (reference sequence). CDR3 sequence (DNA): TGTGCCAGCAGTTTAGCGAACTACAATGAGCAGTTCTTC. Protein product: CASSLANYNEQFF.

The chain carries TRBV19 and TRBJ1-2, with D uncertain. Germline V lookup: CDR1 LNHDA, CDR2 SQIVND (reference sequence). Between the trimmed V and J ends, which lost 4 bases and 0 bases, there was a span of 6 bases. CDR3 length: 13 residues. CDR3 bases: TGTGCCAGTAGTAACGGCGCTAACTATGGCTACACCTTC. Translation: CASSNGANYGYTF.